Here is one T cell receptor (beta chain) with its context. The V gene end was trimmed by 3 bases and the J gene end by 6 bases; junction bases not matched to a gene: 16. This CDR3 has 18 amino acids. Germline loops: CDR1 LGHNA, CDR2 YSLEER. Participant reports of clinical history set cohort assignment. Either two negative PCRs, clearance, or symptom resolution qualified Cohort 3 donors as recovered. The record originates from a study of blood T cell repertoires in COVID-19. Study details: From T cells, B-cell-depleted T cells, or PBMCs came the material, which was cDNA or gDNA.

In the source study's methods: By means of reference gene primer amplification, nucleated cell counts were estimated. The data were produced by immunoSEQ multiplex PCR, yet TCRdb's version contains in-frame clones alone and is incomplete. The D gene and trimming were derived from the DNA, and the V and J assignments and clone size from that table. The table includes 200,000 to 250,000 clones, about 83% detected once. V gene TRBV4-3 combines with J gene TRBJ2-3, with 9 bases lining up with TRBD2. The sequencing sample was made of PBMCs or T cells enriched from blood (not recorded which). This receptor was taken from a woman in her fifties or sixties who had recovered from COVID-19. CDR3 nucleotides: TGCGCCAGCAGCCAGGAATGGAATGCGGGGGGGTTCTTTGATACGCAGTATTTT. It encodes CASSQEWNAGGFFDTQYF.